The present T cell receptor (beta chain) was sequenced within a study of graft-versus-host responses after intestinal transplantation. Whole-study context: The whole recipient group had anti-thymocyte globulin induction followed by tacrolimus and steroids for approximately three years. Findings and caveats of the study: High graft-versus-host to host-versus-graft clonal ratios were found in allografts of patients who had graft-donor T cell macrochimerism.

The repertoire was sequenced with immunoSEQ multiplex PCR; TCRdb's copy has only in-frame clones and lacks some. The repertoire has around 100,000 clones, more than 75% of them found once; the top ten carry over 0.7%. The CDR3 loop spans 15 amino acids. V dropped 2 bases and J dropped 1; count of bases not matched to a gene: 5. Germline CDR1 and CDR2: SGHRS and YFSETQ. With respect to this clone: Its antigen is unknown.

This TCR was sampled from a human donor who received an intestinal transplant. This chain uses TRBV5-1 with TRBJ2-5, with 7 bases identical to TRBD1. The sample here was unstimulated CD4+ T cells sorted from spleen or lymph node cells, taken before intestinal transplant. DNA of the CDR3: TGCGCCAGCAGCTTAGATCCAGGGGGCCAAGAGACCCAGTACTTC. Amino acids: CASSLDPGGQETQYF.